A single sample gave rise to the 21 T cell receptor beta chains below, sequenced in a study of shared clonotypes between healthy human individuals. Repertoires were generated with immunoSEQ multiplex PCR, while TCRdb's copy carries only in-frame clones and drops some. Among about 2.4 million clones, 93% were seen once, and the ten largest hold approximately 0.37%. The sample consisted of naive CD4+ T cells from PBMCs. Subset noted: CD45RA+ positively selected. The receptors originated from a man aged 18 to 30 in good health. Some clones in this sample may be carry-over from other donors' samples.

The CDR3 here is CASSVGAKNTEAFF. CDR3 coding DNA: TGTGCCAGCAGCGTCGGGGCAAAGAACACTGAAGCTTTCTTT. The chain joins TRBV9 to TRBJ1-1, with D possibly being TRBD1 (5 bases). The CDR3 runs to 14 residues. The germline V gene has CDR1 SGDLS and CDR2 YYNGEE. Trimming left V 2 bases short and J 1 base short, with 9 bases between.

This clone was seen just once. This rearrangement joins TRBV4-3 to TRBJ2-3; no clear D gene. The CDR3 length is 13 residues. V was shortened by 1 base and J by 9 bases, with 11 bases between the two germline ends. Germline V lookup: CDR1 LGHNA, CDR2 YSLEER. DNA for the CDR3: TGCGCCAGCAGCCAAGGACCTATGCAGACGCAGTATTTT. Amino acids: CASSQGPMQTQYF.

A note on this clone: The same CDR3 is also encoded by other DNA sequences in this sample. The chain has TRBV28 and TRBJ2-7; perhaps D is TRBD1 or TRBD2 (5 bases each). Germline V lookup: CDR1 MDHEN, CDR2 SYDVKM. This CDR3 contains 15 residues. Deletions cut 3 bases from V and 2 bases from J, with 14 bases between. The CDR3: CASSLTGTGTYEQYF. The DNA for the CDR3 is TGTGCCAGCAGTTTGACCGGGACGGGGACCTACGAGCAGTACTTC.

This clone was found once. This rearrangement joins TRBV19 to TRBJ1-5; D is undetermined. The CDR3 runs to 13 residues. Trimming cost V 5 bases and J 9 bases, with 14 bases left between them. The germline V gene has CDR1 LNHDA and CDR2 SQIVND (reference sequence). This CDR3 reads CASSGRTTWPQHF. The CDR3 region has the DNA TGTGCCAGTAGTGGGCGGACGACGTGGCCCCAGCATTTT.

The chain joins TRBV19 to TRBJ2-7; 7 bases align to TRBD1. There are 15 residues in the CDR3. The V gene end was trimmed by 1 base and the J gene end by 1 base; junction bases not matched to a gene: 4. The V gene's germline CDR1 is LNHDA and CDR2 SQIVND (reference sequence). In DNA form, the CDR3 reads TGTGCCAGTAGTATAGGGGGACAGAGATCCTACGAGCAGTACTTC. Protein sequence: CASSIGGQRSYEQYF. The whole variable domain, filled in from reference TRBV19 and TRBJ2-7, reads DGGITQSPKYLFRKEGQNVTLSCEQNLNHDAMYWYRQDPGQGLRLIYYSQIVNDFQKGDIAEGYSVSREKKESFPLTVTSAQKNPTAFYLCASSIGGQRSYEQYFGPGTRLTVT.

The gene calls are TRBV2 and TRBJ2-5, with unresolved D. The length of the CDR3 is 12 residues. V gave up 8 bases and J gave up 1 base, with 8 bases separating them. Germline CDR1 reads SNHLY; CDR2 reads FYNNEI. DNA for the CDR3: TGTGCCAGCCGGCAGGCCCAAGAGACCCAGTACTTC. Encoded protein: CASRQAQETQYF.

This chain uses TRBV18 with TRBJ2-2, with 9 bases matching TRBD2. Germline V gene sequence: CDR1 KGHSH, CDR2 LQKENI. The CDR3 extends over 18 amino acids. After removal of 1 base from V and 0 bases from J, the junction contained 6 bases not matched to a gene. In nucleotides, the CDR3 is TGTGCCAGCTCACCACGACTAGCGGACTACGCGAACACCGGGGAGCTGTTTTTT. Its protein is CASSPRLADYANTGELFF.

This clone was counted only a few times. The identical CDR3 is also encoded by other nucleotide sequences in the sample. The chain uses TRBV5-6 and TRBJ1-1; D unclear. The V and J ends lost 0 bases and 6 bases respectively, with 3 bases between them. Germline V CDR1 and CDR2: SGHDT, YYEEEE. The CDR3 runs 11 residues. The CDR3 region has the DNA TGTGCCAGCAGCTTGGCGGCTGAAGCTTTCTTT. Protein product: CASSLAAEAFF. Drawing the rest from reference TRBV5-6 and TRBJ1-1, the complete variable domain is DAGVTQSPTHLIKTRGQQVTLRCSPKSGHDTVSWYQQALGQGPQFIFQYYEEEERQRGNFPDRFSGHQFPNYSSELNVNALLLGDSALYLCASSLAAEAFFGQGTRLTVV.

This clone was recorded once. The chain is built from TRBV6-5 and TRBJ2-6, with D unresolved. Germline CDR1 and CDR2: MNHEY and SVGAGI. Trimming pared 5 bases from V and 4 bases from J, leaving 9 bases between. The CDR3 is 14 residues long. Written as DNA, the CDR3 is TGTGCCAGCAGTATGGTAGCCGGGGCCAACGTCCTGACTTTC. Residues: CASSMVAGANVLTF.

This clone was picked up a small number of times. Different DNA sequences within this sample yield the same CDR3. The rearrangement joins TRBV7-3 to TRBJ1-1, with D uncertain. V shed 5 bases and J shed 1 base, with 8 bases lying between them. Germline V CDR1 and CDR2: SGHTA, FQGTGA. The length of the CDR3 is 13 residues. CDR3 sequence: CASSRQPNTEAFF. CDR3 in DNA: TGTGCCAGCAGCCGACAACCGAACACTGAAGCTTTCTTT.

As regards this clone: This sample includes further DNA sequences coding for the same CDR3. The genes are TRBV28 and TRBJ2-1; D is unresolved. The CDR3 consists of 12 residues. The germline CDR1 and CDR2 sequences are MDHEN and SYDVKM. The ends were cut back, 5 bases at V and 4 bases at J, with 6 bases in the middle. The CDR3 sequence: CASSLGYNEQFF. Here the CDR3 DNA reads TGTGCCAGCAGTCTCGGGTACAATGAGCAGTTCTTC.

Regarding this clone: Other nucleotide sequences from this sample produce the same CDR3. The CDR3 region is CASSANYNEQFF. CDR3 bases: TGCGCCAGCAGTGCTAATTACAATGAGCAGTTCTTC. The genes are TRBV10-1 and TRBJ2-1; D is ambiguous. Germline V CDR1 and CDR2: WNHNN, SYGVQD (reference sequence). Trimming pared 4 bases from V and 4 bases from J, leaving 5 bases between. The CDR3 length is 12 residues.

This clone was counted a single time. This chain uses TRBV28 with TRBJ2-1; TRBD2 matches 7 bases. This CDR3 region has 16 residues. The V gene's germline CDR1 is MDHEN and CDR2 SYDVKM. The V gene end was trimmed by 3 bases and the J gene end by 3 bases; junction bases not matched to a gene: 8. In DNA, the CDR3 is TGTGCCAGCAGTTTGGGAGGGCGGAGGAACTACAATGAGCAGTTCTTC. The encoded protein is CASSLGGRRNYNEQFF. Combining the CDR3 with reference TRBV28 and TRBJ2-1 gives the whole variable domain DVKVTQSSRYLVKRTGEKVFLECVQDMDHENMFWYRQDPGLGLRLIYFSYDVKMKEKGDIPEGYSVSREKKERFSLILESASTNQTSMYLCASSLGGRRNYNEQFFGPGTRLTVL.

About this clone itself: This sample also contains other DNA sequences that code for the same CDR3. This rearrangement joins TRBV28 to TRBJ2-7; 8 bases map to TRBD1. This CDR3 is built from 15 residues. Germline V gene lookup returns CDR1 MDHEN and CDR2 SYDVKM. Trimming removed 4 bases from V and 1 base from J; junction bases left unmatched: 6. CDR3 in amino acids: CASSSPGTGSYEQYF. Written as DNA, the CDR3 is TGTGCCAGCAGTTCTCCCGGGACAGGTTCCTACGAGCAGTACTTC.

The J gene is TRBJ2-5, the V gene TRBV6-6, with TRBD1 matching 8 bases. Germline loops: CDR1 MNHNY, CDR2 SVGAGI (reference sequence). This CDR3 comprises 16 residues. Trimming removed 0 bases from V and 7 bases from J; junction bases left unmatched: 10. The CDR3 nucleotides are TGTGCCAGCAGTTACTCGATAGGCAGGGGGCATGGGACCCAGTACTTC. Its translation: CASSYSIGRGHGTQYF.

The chain carries TRBV2 and TRBJ2-2; possible D gene TRBD1, 6 bases. Germline V gene sequence: CDR1 SNHLY, CDR2 FYNNEI. There are 16 residues in the CDR3. The V gene lost 5 bases and the J gene lost 6 bases, with 19 bases spanning the gap. The CDR3 DNA reads TGTGCCAGCAGTTCATGGTGGGGGCCAATATCCGGGGAGCTGTTTTTT. It encodes CASSSWWGPISGELFF.

The gene calls are TRBV11-3 and TRBJ2-1; a weak D match, TRBD2 (5 bases). Germline V CDR1 and CDR2: SGHNT, YENEEA. The CDR3 sequence is 15 residues long. Deletions cut 1 base from V and 0 bases from J, with 7 bases between. The CDR3, as DNA: TGTGCCAGCAGCTTAGGGGAGCGCTCCTACAATGAGCAGTTCTTC. This sequence encodes CASSLGERSYNEQFF.

The table lists this clone with a count of one. V and J are TRBV5-1 and TRBJ2-5; TRBD2 matches at 11 bases. The CDR3 totals 17 residues. Germline assignment: CDR1 SGHRS and CDR2 YFSETQ. V trimming: 4 bases; J trimming: 2 bases; junction bases outside the gene matches: 10. The CDR3 loop is CASSQGTSGVGQETQYF. The CDR3 nucleotides are TGCGCCAGCAGCCAGGGGACTAGCGGTGTGGGGCAAGAGACCCAGTACTTC.

This chain links TRBV10-3 with TRBJ2-3, with 7 bases matching TRBD1. The CDR3 loop spans 16 amino acids. The trim removed 3 bases at V and 2 bases at J, leaving 8 bases unmatched. Per germline, CDR1 ENHRY and CDR2 SYGVKD. Here the CDR3 DNA reads TGTGCCATCAGTGAAGGACAGGCGTTGGTCACAGATACGCAGTATTTT. It codes for CAISEGQALVTDTQYF.

This chain uses TRBV29-1 with TRBJ1-1, with 10 bases identical to TRBD1. Per germline, CDR1 SQVTM and CDR2 ANQGSEA. V trimming: 5 bases; J trimming: 5 bases; junction bases outside the gene matches: 5. The CDR3 extends over 13 amino acids. The CDR3 reads CSVWDRGVTEAFF. As DNA, the CDR3 is TGCAGCGTTTGGGACAGGGGAGTGACTGAAGCTTTCTTT. The full variable domain, completed using reference TRBV29-1 and TRBJ1-1, is SAVISQKPSRDICQRGTSLTIQCQVDSQVTMMFWYRQQPGQSLTLIATANQGSEATYESGFVIDKFPISRPNLTFSTLTVSNMSPEDSSIYLCSVWDRGVTEAFFGQGTRLTVV.

This chain links TRBV10-2 with TRBJ2-6; unclear D gene. Trimming removed 2 bases from V and 2 bases from J, with 7 bases in between. The CDR3 sequence is 15 residues long. Germline V gene lookup returns CDR1 WSHSY and CDR2 SAAADI. CDR3 residues: CASSETAAGANVLTF. The DNA of the CDR3 is TGCGCCAGCAGTGAGACGGCAGCTGGGGCCAACGTCCTGACTTTC.